The clone carrying this T cell receptor beta chain is judged medium-sized. Its antigen is unknown. Trimming took off 2 bases at V and 4 bases at J, with 8 bases between the two ends. The germline CDR1 and CDR2 sequences are MNHEY and SVGAGI. The CDR3 extends over 13 amino acids. Indicated treatment: approximately 11-day PBMC culture with coronavirus spike peptide pools or control peptides (ViraFEST assay). This sample is part of a study of vaccination and CD4 T cells after COVID-19. The wider study: The cells in question were stimulated using overlapping spike peptides derived from SARS-CoV-2, HCoV-NL63, HCoV-OC43 and HCoV-229E.

Researchers used the Oncomine TCR Beta short-read assay to sequence DNA from cultured CD4+ T cells. Genomic DNA was drawn out of CD4+ T cells grown in culture. TCRdb reprocessed the PCR reads via MiXCR and lists one record per CDR3 protein. The sample has just under 20,000 distinct CDR3 sequences, around 40% seen once; the top ten hold around 8.3%. The sequenced sample was CD4+ T cells from blood, cultured in vitro, obtained after SARS-CoV-2 vaccination. The TCR was taken from a human donor who had recovered from COVID-19. The chain is built from TRBV6-5 and TRBJ1-2; D remains ambiguous. In nucleotides, the CDR3 is TGTGCCAGCAGTTACCATGTCGGCTATGGCTACACCTTC. Protein sequence: CASSYHVGYGYTF.